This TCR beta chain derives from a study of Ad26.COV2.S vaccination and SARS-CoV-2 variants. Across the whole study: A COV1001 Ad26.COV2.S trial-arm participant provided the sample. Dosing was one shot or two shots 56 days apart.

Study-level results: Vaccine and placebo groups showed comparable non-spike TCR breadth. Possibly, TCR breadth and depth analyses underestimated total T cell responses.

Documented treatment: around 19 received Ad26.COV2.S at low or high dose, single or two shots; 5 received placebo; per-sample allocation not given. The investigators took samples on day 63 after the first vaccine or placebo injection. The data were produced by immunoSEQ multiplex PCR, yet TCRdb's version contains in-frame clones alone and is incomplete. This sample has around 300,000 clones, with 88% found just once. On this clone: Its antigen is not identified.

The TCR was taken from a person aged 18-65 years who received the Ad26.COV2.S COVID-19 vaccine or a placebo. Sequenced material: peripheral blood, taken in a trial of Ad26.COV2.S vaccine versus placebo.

The CDR3: CASSLEVTQNTEAFF. For the CDR3, the DNA is TGTGCCAGCAGCTTGGAGGTCACTCAGAACACTGAAGCTTTCTTT. The V and J genes are TRBV5-4 and TRBJ1-1; unclear D gene. CDR3 length: 15 amino acids. V shed 0 bases and J shed 1 base, with 10 bases lying between them. Germline V CDR1 and CDR2: SGHNT, YYREEE (reference sequence).